The 30 T cell receptor beta chains reported below all come from one sample, sequenced in a study of beta chain features in type 1 diabetes. Investigators reverse transcribed all isolated RNA, so they sequenced expressed TCRB transcripts. Measured with immunoSEQ multiplex PCR; TCRdb has only the in-frame clones, and not every one. The data show 60,000 or so clones, with roughly 60% seen just once and 2.2% held by the top ten. Sequenced material: Tregs from blood. The receptors shown here come from a woman aged 18-29 years in good health.

This clone was seen once. In DNA, the CDR3 is TGTGCCAGCAGATACGTGGGGGGTCCTAGCACAGATACGCAGTATTTT. This encodes CASRYVGGPSTDTQYF. The V and J genes are TRBV7-9 and TRBJ2-3; weak D call: TRBD2 (6 bases). The CDR3 is made up of 16 amino acids. The germline V gene has CDR1 SEHNR and CDR2 FQNEAQ (reference sequence). V lost 6 bases to trimming and J lost 0 bases, with 16 bases between them.

The chain employs TRBV5-1 and TRBJ2-7; 8 nucleotides align to TRBD2. Germline lookup yields CDR1 SGHRS and CDR2 YFSETQ. Trimming cost V 4 bases and J 4 bases; bases outside gene matches: 10. The CDR3 runs 15 residues. The CDR3 loop is CASSAGGAGPYEQYF. The CDR3 DNA sequence: TGCGCCAGCAGCGCCGGGGGGGCAGGGCCATACGAGCAGTACTTC.

The chain links TRBV6-5 to TRBJ2-7; D uncertain. The germline V gene has CDR1 MNHEY and CDR2 SVGAGI. The CDR3 sequence is 15 residues long. The V end lost 2 bases, the J end lost 1 base, and 12 bases lay between the germline ends. The chain's CDR3 is CASSYNNGGSYEQYF. The CDR3, as DNA: TGTGCCAGCAGTTACAATAACGGCGGTTCCTACGAGCAGTACTTC.

This clone was detected only once. The chain employs TRBV28 and TRBJ2-1; TRBD2 matches at 11 bases. CDR1 MDHEN and CDR2 SYDVKM come from the germline V gene. The CDR3 is 14 residues long. The ends lost 6 bases at V and 6 bases at J; junction bases unmatched: 4. CDR3 nucleotide sequence: TGTGCCAGCAGCTTAGCGGGAGGGGGCAATGAGCAGTTCTTC. Amino acids: CASSLAGGGNEQFF.

V is TRBV5-1 and J is TRBJ2-7; perhaps TRBD1 as D (6 bases). This CDR3 has 15 residues. Per the germline V gene, CDR1 is SGHRS and CDR2 is YFSETQ. V shed 4 bases and J shed 1 base, with 15 bases lying between them. The chain's CDR3 is CASSRTTGASYEQYF. The DNA of the CDR3 is TGCGCCAGCAGCAGAACGACAGGAGCTTCCTACGAGCAGTACTTC.

The genes are TRBV29-1 and TRBJ2-7; 8 bases are a match to TRBD2. The CDR3 sequence is 12 residues long. J lost 7 bases, V lost 6 bases, and 8 bases had no gene match. Germline CDR1 reads SQVTM; CDR2 reads ANQGSEA. This chain's CDR3 is CSVLAGGLEQYF. The CDR3 nucleotides read TGCAGCGTGCTAGCGGGTGGCTTGGAGCAGTACTTC.

This clone has more than one count but fewer than ten. J is TRBJ2-5 and V is TRBV27, with 10 bases that match TRBD2. The V and J ends lost 1 base and 2 bases, in that order; junction bases with no gene match: 10. Germline CDR1 reads MNHEY; CDR2 reads SMNVEV (reference sequence). There are 18 residues in the CDR3. CDR3: CASSLFSPSGGLQETQYF. In DNA, the CDR3 is TGTGCCAGCAGTTTATTCTCCCCTAGCGGGGGTTTACAAGAGACCCAGTACTTC.

V and J are TRBV6-5 and TRBJ2-1; 10 bases match TRBD1. Germline assignment: CDR1 MNHEY and CDR2 SVGAGI. The CDR3 runs 15 residues. Unmatched junction bases numbered 6, after V lost 6 bases and J lost 4 bases. In nucleotides, the CDR3 is TGTGCCAGCAGAAGTACGGGACAGGGGTACAATGAGCAGTTCTTC. This sequence encodes CASRSTGQGYNEQFF.

The chain joins TRBV9 to TRBJ2-1; D might be TRBD2 (6 bases). From germline, CDR1 is SGDLS and CDR2 YYNGEE. Deletions cut 3 bases from V and 7 bases from J, with 14 bases between. The CDR3 length is 14 residues. Written as DNA, the CDR3 is TGTGCCAGCAGCGCGGGCGGAGGGAGAAATGAGCAGTTCTTC. This gives the protein CASSAGGGRNEQFF. Based on the CDR3 plus reference TRBV9 and TRBJ2-1, the full variable domain is DSGVTQTPKHLITATGQRVTLRCSPRSGDLSVYWYQQSLDQGLQFLIQYYNGEERAKGNILERFSAQQFPDLHSELNLSSLELGDSALYFCASSAGGGRNEQFFGPGTRLTVL.

This clone was seen a few times. This sequence joins TRBV10-3 and TRBJ2-7; 9 nucleotides agree with TRBD1. The CDR3 is 14 amino acids. The J segment lost 3 bases and the V segment lost 7 bases, leaving 7 bases of the junction unmatched. The germline V gene encodes CDR1 ENHRY and CDR2 SYGVKD. CDR3 nucleotides: TGTGCCATCAAAGAGACAGGGGGGATCTACGAGCAGTACTTC. Translating it yields CAIKETGGIYEQYF.

The J gene is TRBJ2-7, the V gene TRBV4-2; a possible D gene is TRBD2 (5 bases). V shed 4 bases and J shed 9 bases, with 19 bases lying between them. Germline CDR1 is LGHNA and CDR2 is YNFKEQ. The CDR3 covers 14 residues. The DNA of the CDR3 is TGTGCCAGCAGCCCGAGGGTTTCCTACATTGGGCAGTACTTC. This gives the protein CASSPRVSYIGQYF.

This clone was detected a few times. The J gene is TRBJ2-1, the V gene TRBV5-1; TRBD2 matches at 8 bases. V was pared by 1 base and J by 7 bases, with 7 bases of the junction left unmatched. Germline-derived CDR1 and CDR2 are SGHRS and YFSETQ. This CDR3 has 15 residues. The CDR3 coding sequence is TGCGCCAGCAGCTTGCCGGGGGGGCCCGTTAATGAGCAGTTCTTC. Its protein product is CASSLPGGPVNEQFF. The complete variable domain, with remaining parts taken from reference TRBV5-1 and TRBJ2-1, reads KAGVTQTPRYLIKTRGQQVTLSCSPISGHRSVSWYQQTPGQGLQFLFEYFSETQRNKGNFPGRFSGRQFSNSRSEMNVSTLELGDSALYLCASSLPGGPVNEQFFGPGTRLTVL.

CDR3 coding DNA: TGTGCCAGCAGCTTGGTGGGGGGTGGAGAAAATTCACCCCTCCACTTT. Protein sequence: CASSLVGGGENSPLHF. This chain links TRBV5-4 with TRBJ1-6; the D gene is possibly TRBD1 (5 bases). V lost 0 bases to trimming and J lost 7 bases, with 14 bases between them. The germline V gene has CDR1 SGHNT and CDR2 YYREEE (reference sequence). The CDR3 loop spans 16 amino acids.

This clone has only a few counts. This chain connects TRBV7-2 to TRBJ2-7, with 10 positions matching TRBD2. The germline gives CDR1 SGHTA, CDR2 FQGNSA. The CDR3 loop spans 15 amino acids. V was pared by 5 bases and J by 4 bases, with 8 bases of the junction left unmatched. The CDR3 reads CASSQDLLAGYEQYF. The CDR3 bases are TGTGCCAGCAGCCAAGATCTACTAGCGGGGTACGAGCAGTACTTC.

The rearrangement links TRBV7-6 to TRBJ1-1; D might be TRBD1 (5 bases). Germline CDR1 and CDR2: SGHVS and FNYEAQ. This CDR3 comprises 13 residues. Trimming removed 5 bases at V and 5 bases at J, with 12 bases between. CDR3 amino acids: CASSPRGLTEAFF. In nucleotides, the CDR3 is TGTGCCAGCAGCCCTAGGGGTTTGACTGAAGCTTTCTTT.

The table lists this clone with a few counts. The chain has TRBV5-4 and TRBJ2-5; TRBD2 is a possible D gene (6 bases). The germline CDR1 and CDR2 sequences are SGHNT and YYREEE (reference sequence). V gave up 0 bases and J gave up 3 bases, with 12 bases separating them. This CDR3 comprises 15 residues. The CDR3 is CASSLEGGQKETQYF. CDR3 coding DNA: TGTGCCAGCAGCTTGGAGGGAGGACAAAAAGAGACCCAGTACTTC.

This clone turned up a few times. The V call is TRBV5-1, the J call TRBJ2-7; D is perhaps TRBD2 (6 bases). Germline-derived CDR1 and CDR2 are SGHRS and YFSETQ. The CDR3 totals 14 residues. V gave up 0 bases and J gave up 4 bases, with 11 bases separating them. CDR3 in amino acids: CASSLDGSFYEQYF. DNA of the CDR3: TGCGCCAGCAGCTTGGACGGGAGTTTTTACGAGCAGTACTTC.

The chain joins TRBV19 to TRBJ1-5; no definite D call. This CDR3 spans 14 amino acids. Looked up from germline, CDR1 is LNHDA and CDR2 is SQIVND (reference sequence). V lost 7 bases to trimming and J lost 6 bases, with 16 bases between them. CDR3 bases: TGTGCCAGTACTTACGCCCTAGAGGGTCAGCCCCAGCATTTT. Its protein product is CASTYALEGQPQHF. Filled out from reference TRBV19 and TRBJ1-5, the complete variable domain reads DGGITQSPKYLFRKEGQNVTLSCEQNLNHDAMYWYRQDPGQGLRLIYYSQIVNDFQKGDIAEGYSVSREKKESFPLTVTSAQKNPTAFYLCASTYALEGQPQHFGDGTRLSIL.

About this clone itself: Germline and junction disagree at one end, which may indicate a read error. V gene TRBV2 combines with J gene TRBJ2-1; TRBD1 matches 7 bases. The CDR3 is made up of 9 amino acids. Germline loops: CDR1 SNHLY, CDR2 FYNNEI. CDR3 sequence reads: CASSDRVVF. The CDR3 DNA is TGTGCCAGCAGCGACAGGGTAGTCTTC.

J is TRBJ2-5 and V is TRBV5-1; D is unclear. TRBJ2-7 explains the end of the DNA better; the J call may be wrong. This CDR3 has 11 amino acids. Germline loops: CDR1 SGHRS, CDR2 YFSETQ. CDR3 nucleotides: TGCGCCAGCAGCTCCGAGAACGAGCAGTACTTC. Its translation is CASSSENEQYF.

The chain joins TRBV27 to TRBJ2-7; maybe TRBD2 (5 bases). This CDR3 region has 15 residues. Trimming cost V 1 base and J 0 bases, with 10 bases left between them. Germline values: CDR1 MNHEY, CDR2 SMNVEV (reference sequence). The CDR3 protein is CASSLYEGNSYEQYF. The CDR3 nucleotides read TGTGCCAGCAGTTTATATGAGGGTAACTCCTACGAGCAGTACTTC.

This clone was seen a handful of times. This chain's CDR3 is CSARGVAEAFF. DNA for the CDR3: TGCAGTGCCAGGGGGGTGGCTGAAGCTTTCTTT. This chain joins TRBV20-1 and TRBJ1-1, with 7 bases fitting TRBD1. CDR1 DFQATT and CDR2 SNEGSKA come from the germline V gene (reference sequence). This CDR3 spans 11 amino acids. V lost 6 bases to trimming and J lost 6 bases; unmatched junction nucleotides: 4.

The chain uses TRBV6-6 and TRBJ1-5; a possible D gene is TRBD1 (6 bases). Germline lookup yields CDR1 MNHNY and CDR2 SVGAGI (reference sequence). The CDR3 covers 15 residues. V was pared by 6 bases and J by 4 bases, with 16 bases between. The DNA for the CDR3 is TGTGCCAGCAGGCACGTAAAACAGGGTAATCAGCCCCAGCATTTT. This codes for CASRHVKQGNQPQHF.

This clone was counted only a few times. DNA of the CDR3: TGTGCCAGCAGACGACAGAGCACTAACTATGGCTACACCTTC. It encodes CASRRQSTNYGYTF. This chain uses TRBV7-2 with TRBJ1-2, with D perhaps matching TRBD1 (5 bases). The germline V and J ends were trimmed by 6 bases and 0 bases, with 11 bases remaining between them. This CDR3 contains 14 residues. In germline, CDR1 is SGHTA, CDR2 FQGNSA. Full variable domain (rest looked up from reference TRBV7-2 and TRBJ1-2): GAGVSQSPSNKVTEKGKDVELRCDPISGHTALYWYRQSLGQGLEFLIYFQGNSAPDKSGLPSDRFSAERTGGSVSTLTIQRTQQEDSAVYLCASRRQSTNYGYTFGSGTRLTVV.

This sequence joins TRBV5-1 and TRBJ2-1; D perhaps matches TRBD2 (6 bases). Trimming removed 7 bases from V and 7 bases from J, with 12 bases in between. Germline values: CDR1 SGHRS, CDR2 YFSETQ. CDR3 length: 12 residues. The CDR3 is CASRAGTNEQFF. CDR3 nucleotides: TGCGCCAGCCGGGCGGGAACGAATGAGCAGTTCTTC. The full variable domain, in which reference TRBV5-1 and TRBJ2-1 provide the parts outside the CDR3, is KAGVTQTPRYLIKTRGQQVTLSCSPISGHRSVSWYQQTPGQGLQFLFEYFSETQRNKGNFPGRFSGRQFSNSRSEMNVSTLELGDSALYLCASRAGTNEQFFGPGTRLTVL.

This clone was picked up a small number of times. The V call is TRBV6-1, the J call TRBJ2-2; 12 bases fit TRBD2. The CDR3 length is 15 residues. Germline V gene data show CDR1 as MNHNS and CDR2 as SASEGT. Germline trimming cut 8 bases from V and 7 bases from J; bases unmatched to any gene: 8. The CDR3 DNA follows: TGTGCCAGCCTCCTAGCGGGAGGGTTGAGCGGGGAGCTGTTTTTT. It yields the protein CASLLAGGLSGELFF.

The V and J genes are TRBV19 and TRBJ1-1; 9 positions match TRBD1. V lost 4 bases, J lost 0 bases, and 3 bases stayed unmatched. The CDR3 has 15 amino acids. Germline CDR1 reads LNHDA; CDR2 reads SQIVND (reference sequence). The CDR3 nucleotides read TGTGCCAGTAGTACCACAGGGGGCCTGAACACTGAAGCTTTCTTT. It translates to CASSTTGGLNTEAFF.

V is TRBV19 and J is TRBJ2-1, with 7 bases lining up with TRBD2. V was clipped by 5 bases and J by 13 bases; unmatched bases: 17. The CDR3 covers 15 residues. Germline V gene lookup returns CDR1 LNHDA and CDR2 SQIVND (reference sequence). CDR3 coding DNA: TGTGCCAGTAGTTCCGGGACTATTGCGGGATTAGAACAGTTCTTC. Translation gives CASSSGTIAGLEQFF.

This clone was recorded once. The chain combines TRBV10-3 with TRBJ1-2; 8 nucleotides agree with TRBD1. The length of the CDR3 is 13 residues. V was clipped by 4 bases and J by 6 bases; unmatched bases: 4. Looked up from germline, CDR1 is ENHRY and CDR2 is SYGVKD. The CDR3 is CAISATGADGYTF. CDR3 DNA: TGTGCCATCAGTGCGACAGGGGCGGATGGCTACACCTTC.

The chain combines TRBV10-3 with TRBJ2-5, with 7 nucleotides matching TRBD2. V lost 10 bases, J lost 5 bases, and 16 bases stayed unmatched. The germline gives CDR1 ENHRY, CDR2 SYGVKD. The length of the CDR3 is 15 residues. The CDR3 DNA sequence: TGTGCCACTCAACTAAGGGGAGGGCCACGGGAGACCCAGTACTTC. Protein product: CATQLRGGPRETQYF.